What follows are 14 T cell receptor beta chains derived from one specimen sequenced in a study of response to subunit inactivated influenza vaccine. TCRdb used MiXCR to reprocess the RT-PCR reads, holding one entry per CDR3 protein. The sample includes under 800,000 distinct CDR3 sequences, 11% to 15% of them seen just once. Sample: PBMCs from blood, taken roughly 15 days before vaccination. These receptors came from a man aged 45 to 65 who received an inactivated influenza vaccine.

This chain links TRBV6-2 or TRBV6-3 with TRBJ2-5; 10 nucleotides match TRBD1. The germline V gene has CDR1 MNHEY and CDR2 SVGEGT. Trimming took 10 bases from V and 1 from J; bases not matched to a gene: 18. This CDR3 has 18 residues. CDR3 region: CATSPGGQGSSGQETQYF. The CDR3, as DNA: TGTGCCACCTCGCCAGGGGGACAGGGGTCAAGTGGCCAAGAGACCCAGTACTTC.

This clonotype came up many times. This rearrangement joins TRBV29-1 to TRBJ2-5; a possible D gene is TRBD1 (6 bases). V gave up 3 bases and J gave up 4 bases, with 9 bases separating them. This CDR3 contains 12 residues. Germline CDR1 SQVTM, CDR2 ANQGSEA. The CDR3 sequence: CSVENRVETQYF. CDR3 in DNA: TGCAGCGTTGAGAACAGGGTAGAGACCCAGTACTTC.

The chain carries TRBV15 and TRBJ2-7; no definite D call. Trimming stripped 0 bases from V and 2 bases from J, with 11 bases between. The CDR3 runs to 15 residues. Germline V gene data show CDR1 as LNHNV and CDR2 as YYDKDF (reference sequence). The CDR3 DNA follows: TGTGCCACCAGCAGAGATGAGGCCGCGCCCTACGAGCAGTACTTC. Its protein product is CATSRDEAAPYEQYF. Full variable domain (remainder filled in from reference TRBV15 and TRBJ2-7): DAMVIQNPRYQVTQFGKPVTLSCSQTLNHNVMYWYQQKSSQAPKLLFHYYDKDFNNEADTPDNFQSRRPNTSFCFLDIRSPGLGDTAMYLCATSRDEAAPYEQYFGPGTRLTVT.

The chain recombines TRBV29-1 with TRBJ2-3, with 8 bases that match TRBD2. The CDR3 extends over 15 amino acids. J gave up 3 bases and V 4 bases, and 9 bases lay outside the gene matches. Germline CDR1 and CDR2: SQVTM and ANQGSEA. The CDR3 reads CSVGLLAVGTDTQYF. The CDR3 region has the DNA TGCAGCGTTGGCTTACTAGCGGTCGGGACAGATACGCAGTATTTT.

In this sample, this clonotype turned up a few times. The gene calls are TRBV7-3 and TRBJ2-1; the D is unclear. Trimming shortened V by 3 bases and J by 3 bases, and 12 bases separated the two germline ends. Germline V gene sequence: CDR1 SGHTA, CDR2 FQGTGA. The CDR3 covers 15 residues. The CDR3 nucleotides are TGTGCCAGCAGCTTCGACCCGAAGGGCTACAATGAGCAGTTCTTC. It codes for CASSFDPKGYNEQFF.

This chain connects TRBV28 to TRBJ2-5; 10 nucleotides line up with TRBD2. CDR3 length equals 19 residues. Trimming cost V 2 bases and J 4 bases; bases outside gene matches: 16. CDR1 is MDHEN and CDR2 is SYDVKM in the germline V gene. This CDR3 is CASSLVVGRSGRVSETQYF. In DNA form, the CDR3 reads TGTGCCAGCAGTTTAGTTGTTGGGCGCAGCGGGAGGGTCTCAGAGACCCAGTACTTC.

The genes are TRBV6-2 or TRBV6-3 and TRBJ2-1; 8 bases line up with TRBD2. Germline values: CDR1 MNHEY, CDR2 SVGEGT. The CDR3 length is 15 residues. After removal of 4 bases from V and 6 bases from J, the junction contained 8 bases not matched to a gene. DNA of the CDR3: TGTGCCAGCAGTTCGCCGGGACTAGGTCGCAATGAGCAGTTCTTC. As protein: CASSSPGLGRNEQFF.

The sample holds a few counts of this clonotype. The chain combines TRBV11-2 with TRBJ1-1; D gene uncertain. CDR1 SGHAT and CDR2 FQNNGV come from the germline V gene. CDR3 length: 16 residues. The V and J ends lost 0 bases and 2 bases respectively, with 13 bases between them. CDR3 in DNA: TGTGCCAGCAGCTTAGAATGGTCTCTTATCAACACTGAAGCTTTCTTT. As protein: CASSLEWSLINTEAFF. Combining the CDR3 with reference TRBV11-2 and TRBJ1-1 gives the whole variable domain EAGVAQSPRYKIIEKRQSVAFWCNPISGHATLYWYQQILGQGPKLLIQFQNNGVVDDSQLPKDRFSAERLKGVDSTLKIQPAKLEDSAVYLCASSLEWSLINTEAFFGQGTRLTVV.

CDR3 DNA sequence: TGTGCCAGCAGCTCTGATGTAGCCGGGACACTCGAGCAGTACTTC. It yields the protein CASSSDVAGTLEQYF. This chain joins TRBV11-2 and TRBJ2-7; perhaps TRBD1 as D (6 bases). Trimming cost V 4 bases and J 6 bases, with 19 bases left between them. Germline-derived CDR1 and CDR2 are SGHAT and FQNNGV. The CDR3 covers 15 residues.

The V and J genes are TRBV29-1 and TRBJ2-4; D might be TRBD1 (6 bases). The CDR3 contains 11 residues. V lost 7 bases, J lost 12 bases, and 16 bases lay in between. Germline V lookup: CDR1 SQVTM, CDR2 ANQGSEA. The CDR3 DNA reads as TGCAGCGCCGGGGACATTGGGTCTCAGTACTTC. Its protein is CSAGDIGSQYF. The complete variable domain, with remaining parts taken from reference TRBV29-1 and TRBJ2-4, reads SAVISQKPSRDICQRGTSLTIQCQVDSQVTMMFWYRQQPGQSLTLIATANQGSEATYESGFVIDKFPISRPNLTFSTLTVSNMSPEDSSIYLCSAGDIGSQYFGAGTRLSVL.

This clonotype was seen a handful of times. The genes are TRBV12-3 or TRBV12-4 and TRBJ2-1; 7 bases agree with TRBD1. V dropped 5 bases and J dropped 4; count of bases not matched to a gene: 8. The CDR3 is 15 amino acids. CDR3: CASSREGTVYNEQFF. CDR3 in DNA: TGTGCCAGCAGTCGGGAAGGGACAGTATACAATGAGCAGTTCTTC.

Turning to this clonotype: This sequence may be a read error, since a much larger clone differs from it by one base. The chain carries TRBV5-8 and TRBJ2-3; TRBD2 matches 10 bases. The CDR3 totals 16 residues. In germline, CDR1 is SGHTS, CDR2 YDEGEE. With V trimmed by 5 bases and J by 9 bases, 15 bases remained unmatched. The CDR3 DNA reads TGTGCCAGCAGTACCGGGACTAGCGTGAGCTTTGACACGCAGTATTTT. Its translation: CASSTGTSVSFDTQYF.

This clonotype was recorded a few times. The chain uses TRBV2 and TRBJ1-1; unclear D gene. Germline lookup yields CDR1 SNHLY and CDR2 FYNNEI. Trimming removed 6 bases from V and 8 bases from J, with 7 bases in between. The length of the CDR3 is 10 residues. Here the CDR3 reads CASRGLEAFF. The CDR3 DNA is TGTGCCAGCAGGGGTTTAGAAGCTTTCTTT.

In this sample, this clonotype turned up a few times. The chain links TRBV7-2 to TRBJ2-7; D may be TRBD1 or TRBD2 (5 bases each). Trimming left V 5 bases short and J 2 bases short, with 16 bases between. Germline V lookup: CDR1 SGHTA, CDR2 FQGNSA. The CDR3 is 15 residues long. The DNA of the CDR3 is TGTGCCAGCAGCATTACGCCGGGACCAACCTACGAGCAGTACTTC. Amino acids: CASSITPGPTYEQYF. Together with reference TRBV7-2 and TRBJ2-7, the CDR3 gives the full variable domain: GAGVSQSPSNKVTEKGKDVELRCDPISGHTALYWYRQSLGQGLEFLIYFQGNSAPDKSGLPSDRFSAERTGGSVSTLTIQRTQQEDSAVYLCASSITPGPTYEQYFGPGTRLTVT.